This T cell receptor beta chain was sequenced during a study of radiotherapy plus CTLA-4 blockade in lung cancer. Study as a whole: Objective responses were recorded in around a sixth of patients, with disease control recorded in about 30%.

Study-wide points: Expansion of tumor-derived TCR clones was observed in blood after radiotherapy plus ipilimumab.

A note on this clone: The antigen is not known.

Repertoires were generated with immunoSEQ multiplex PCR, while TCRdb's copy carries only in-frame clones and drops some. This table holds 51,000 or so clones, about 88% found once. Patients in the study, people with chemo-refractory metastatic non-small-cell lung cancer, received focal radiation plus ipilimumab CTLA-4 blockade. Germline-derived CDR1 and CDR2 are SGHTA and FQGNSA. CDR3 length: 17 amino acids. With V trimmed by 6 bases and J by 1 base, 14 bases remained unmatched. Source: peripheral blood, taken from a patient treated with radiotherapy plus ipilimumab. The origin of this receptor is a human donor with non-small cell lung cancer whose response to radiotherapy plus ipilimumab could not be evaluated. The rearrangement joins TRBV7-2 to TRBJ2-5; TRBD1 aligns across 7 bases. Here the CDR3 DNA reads TGTGCCAGCAGTCCCGAGAGGGGGCGGTTAGGCCAAGAGACCCAGTACTTC. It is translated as CASSPERGRLGQETQYF.